These 7 T cell receptor beta chains were all obtained from the same sample, sequenced in a study of T cell responses to AZD1222 COVID-19 vaccine. Libraries were prepared by immunoSEQ multiplex PCR; TCRdb keeps only in-frame clonotypes and omits some of them. This sample carries roughly 97,000 clones, approximately 88% of them seen once, and the ten largest clones take 7% to 10%. Sequenced material: peripheral blood, taken on day 0 of AZD1222 vaccination. These receptor sequences come from an adult in good health.

The chain uses TRBV2 and TRBJ2-2; perhaps TRBD2 as D (6 bases). The CDR3 has 17 amino acids. Per the germline V gene, CDR1 is SNHLY and CDR2 is FYNNEI. V was pared by 2 bases and J by 6 bases, with 19 bases between. CDR3 DNA sequence: TGTGCCAGCAGTGAAAGGTCGGGACTGGTCGACGCCGGGGAGCTGTTTTTT. This sequence encodes CASSERSGLVDAGELFF.

The CDR3 loop reads CASSMLWGPGTEAFF. As DNA, the CDR3 is TGTGCCAGCAGTATGCTTTGGGGCCCGGGCACTGAAGCTTTCTTT. This chain connects TRBV28 to TRBJ1-1; tentatively, D is TRBD1 (5 bases). Germline loops: CDR1 MDHEN, CDR2 SYDVKM. This CDR3 contains 15 residues. V dropped 5 bases and J dropped 4 bases, with 17 bases sitting between them.

This clone was recorded at least ten times. The chain uses TRBV7-9 and TRBJ1-4; no reliable D call. Looked up from germline, CDR1 is SEHNR and CDR2 is FQNEAQ (reference sequence). The ends were cut back, 5 bases at V and 7 bases at J, with 14 bases in the middle. This CDR3 comprises 14 residues. CDR3 sequence reads: CASSSSYGIEKLFF. CDR3 DNA sequence: TGTGCCAGCAGCAGCAGCTATGGAATTGAAAAACTGTTTTTT.

The chain couples TRBV4-1 to TRBJ1-4; 8 nucleotides agree with TRBD1. Trimming took 0 bases from V and 8 from J; bases not matched to a gene: 11. The V gene's germline CDR1 is MGHRA and CDR2 YSYEKL. The CDR3 covers 17 residues. CDR3 nucleotides: TGCGCCAGCAGCCAAGACCGTCTGGACAGGGTCCGGGAAAAACTGTTTTTT. It specifies CASSQDRLDRVREKLFF.

The CDR3 here is CASTPGQGVGGYTF. CDR3 DNA sequence: TGTGCCAGCACCCCGGGACAGGGGGTAGGTGGCTACACCTTC. The J gene is TRBJ1-2, the V gene TRBV7-9; TRBD1 matches at 11 bases. Unmatched junction bases numbered 8, after V lost 7 bases and J lost 7 bases. Germline CDR1 reads SEHNR; CDR2 reads FQNEAQ (reference sequence). CDR3 length equals 14 residues.

The rearrangement joins TRBV19 to TRBJ1-1, with D hard to call. Germline assignment: CDR1 LNHDA and CDR2 SQIVND (reference sequence). V was pared by 4 bases and J by 8 bases, with 14 bases between. The CDR3 is made up of 13 amino acids. CDR3 in amino acids: CASSRRGPAEAFF. The CDR3 nucleotides read TGTGCCAGTAGTAGAAGAGGGCCGGCAGAAGCTTTCTTT.

The chain uses TRBV28 and TRBJ2-7; 7 bases agree with TRBD1. The CDR3 length is 15 residues. The J segment lost 0 bases and the V segment lost 5 bases, leaving 7 bases of the junction unmatched. CDR1 MDHEN and CDR2 SYDVKM come from the germline V gene. DNA for the CDR3: TGTGCCAGCAGTGGACAGGCATTCATCTCCTACGAGCAGTACTTC. Translation: CASSGQAFISYEQYF.